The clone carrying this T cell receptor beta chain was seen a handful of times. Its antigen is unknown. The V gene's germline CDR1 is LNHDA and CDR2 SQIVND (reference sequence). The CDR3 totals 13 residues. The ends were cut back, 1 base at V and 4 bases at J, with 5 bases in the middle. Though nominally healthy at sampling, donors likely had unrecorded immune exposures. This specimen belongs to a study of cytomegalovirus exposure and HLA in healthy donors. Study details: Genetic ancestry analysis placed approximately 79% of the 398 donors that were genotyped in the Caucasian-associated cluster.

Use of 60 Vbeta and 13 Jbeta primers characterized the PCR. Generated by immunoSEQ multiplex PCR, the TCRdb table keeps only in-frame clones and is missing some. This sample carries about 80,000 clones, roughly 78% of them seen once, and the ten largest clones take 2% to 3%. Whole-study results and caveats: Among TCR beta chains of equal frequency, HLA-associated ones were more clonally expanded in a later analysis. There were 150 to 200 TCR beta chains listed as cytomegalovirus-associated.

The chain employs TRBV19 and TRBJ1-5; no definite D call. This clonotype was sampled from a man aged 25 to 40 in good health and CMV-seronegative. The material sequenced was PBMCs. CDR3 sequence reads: CASSIAPNQPQHF. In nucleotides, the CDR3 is TGTGCCAGTAGTATAGCCCCTAATCAGCCCCAGCATTTT.